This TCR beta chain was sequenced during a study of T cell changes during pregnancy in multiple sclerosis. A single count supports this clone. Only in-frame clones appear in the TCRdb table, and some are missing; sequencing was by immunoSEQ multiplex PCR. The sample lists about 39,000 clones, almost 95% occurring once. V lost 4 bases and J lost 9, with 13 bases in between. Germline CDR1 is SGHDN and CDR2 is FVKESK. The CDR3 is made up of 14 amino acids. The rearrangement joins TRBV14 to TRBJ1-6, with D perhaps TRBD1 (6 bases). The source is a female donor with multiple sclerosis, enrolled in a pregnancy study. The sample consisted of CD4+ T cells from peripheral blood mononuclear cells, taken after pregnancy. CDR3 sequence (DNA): TGTGCCAGCAGCCTACAGGGTATTGGTTCACCCCTCCACTTT. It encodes CASSLQGIGSPLHF.